This is a list of T cell receptor beta chains from one sample in a study of glioma-infiltrating T cells. One entry per CDR3 protein results from TCRdb running MiXCR on the multiplex PCR reads. The sample carries about 130,000 distinct CDR3 sequences, around 25% recorded once. What was sequenced was glioma tissue, nonneoplastic brain tissue, or PBMCs (not recorded which). The source of these receptors is a human donor with low-grade glioma or glioblastoma, undergoing nonglioma brain surgery, or in good health (not recorded which). The CDR3 runs from the conserved cysteine through the conserved F or W. The order of the fields is CDR3 DNA, CDR3 protein, D gene, CDR3 length, J gene, V gene, clone size. D genes are given only for firm matches. Expanded clones are given a class, and other clones once, few, many or no size at all.

CDR3nt: TGTGCCAGCAGTTACGGGGTACTGGAGGACACTGAAGCTTTCTTT
CDR3aa: CASSYGVLEDTEAFF
d_gene: .
len: 15
j_gene: TRBJ1-1
v_gene: TRBV6-2/TRBV6-3
abundance: many

CDR3nt: TGTGCCACCTCACACTGGCAGCGGGGGGGCACAGATACGCAGTATTTT
CDR3aa: CATSHWQRGGTDTQYF
d_gene: TRBD2
len: 16
j_gene: TRBJ2-3
v_gene: TRBV24-1
abundance: .

CDR3nt: TGTGCCAGCAGCCAAAGACGAACAGCGCCAAACATTCAGTACTTC
CDR3aa: CASSQRRTAPNIQYF
d_gene: .
len: 15
j_gene: TRBJ2-4
v_gene: TRBV3-1
abundance: .

CDR3nt: TGTGCCAGCAGTGGCCGGAGGGCAATCAATCAGCCCCAGCATTTT
CDR3aa: CASSGRRAINQPQHF
d_gene: .
len: 15
j_gene: TRBJ1-5
v_gene: TRBV2
abundance: few

CDR3nt: TGTGCCTGGAACGGGGGCCTCAATCAGCCCCAGCATTTT
CDR3aa: CAWNGGLNQPQHF
d_gene: .
len: 13
j_gene: TRBJ1-5
v_gene: TRBV30
abundance: few

CDR3nt: TGTGCCAGTAGCGTGCGGAATCAGCCCCAGCATTTT
CDR3aa: CASSVRNQPQHF
d_gene: .
len: 12
j_gene: TRBJ1-5
v_gene: TRBV19
abundance: few

CDR3nt: TGTGCCAGCAGTGAGGACCGGTGGGGAACAGATACGCAGTATTTT
CDR3aa: CASSEDRWGTDTQYF
d_gene: .
len: 15
j_gene: TRBJ2-3
v_gene: TRBV6-1
abundance: few

CDR3nt: TGTGCCAGCAGCCCTGGACAGGGGATCGTCTACAATGAGCAGTTCTTC
CDR3aa: CASSPGQGIVYNEQFF
d_gene: TRBD1
len: 16
j_gene: TRBJ2-1
v_gene: TRBV11-3
abundance: .

CDR3nt: TGTGCCAGCAGCCCAAGTGGAAACTATGGCTACACCTTC
CDR3aa: CASSPSGNYGYTF
d_gene: .
len: 13
j_gene: TRBJ1-2
v_gene: TRBV14
abundance: .

CDR3nt: TGCAGTGCTAGTTACAGCGAGAACACTGAAGCTTTCTTT
CDR3aa: CSASYSENTEAFF
d_gene: .
len: 13
j_gene: TRBJ1-1
v_gene: TRBV20-1
abundance: many

CDR3nt: TGTGCCAGCAGTTACTCGATTGGGACGGGCTACAATGAGCAGTTCTTC
CDR3aa: CASSYSIGTGYNEQFF
d_gene: .
len: 16
j_gene: TRBJ2-1
v_gene: TRBV6-6
abundance: many

CDR3nt: TGTGCCAGTTCTTCTGGGACAGCGAGCACTGAAGCTTTCTTT
CDR3aa: CASSSGTASTEAFF
d_gene: TRBD1
len: 14
j_gene: TRBJ1-1
v_gene: TRBV19
abundance: .

CDR3nt: TGTGCCACCAGCAGAGCCGGGGGCCGCCTTCCTAGCACAGATACGCAGTATTTT
CDR3aa: CATSRAGGRLPSTDTQYF
d_gene: .
len: 18
j_gene: TRBJ2-3
v_gene: TRBV15
abundance: many

CDR3nt: TGCAGCGTGGGACAGGGTACCGCAGATACGCAGTATTTT
CDR3aa: CSVGQGTADTQYF
d_gene: TRBD1
len: 13
j_gene: TRBJ2-3
v_gene: TRBV29-1
abundance: few

CDR3nt: TGTGCCAGTAAAGGGGTCGGACAGGTCAACCAAGAGACCCAGTACTTC
CDR3aa: CASKGVGQVNQETQYF
d_gene: TRBD1
len: 16
j_gene: TRBJ2-5
v_gene: TRBV19
abundance: few

CDR3nt: TGTGCCAGCAGCCTGACAGGGGTTGGTCAGCCCCAGCATTTT
CDR3aa: CASSLTGVGQPQHF
d_gene: TRBD1
len: 14
j_gene: TRBJ1-5
v_gene: TRBV3-1
abundance: .

CDR3nt: TGTGCCAGCAGCTTAAGCAGGTTTCAGCCCCAGCATTTT
CDR3aa: CASSLSRFQPQHF
d_gene: .
len: 13
j_gene: TRBJ1-5
v_gene: TRBV11-2
abundance: few

CDR3nt: TGTGCCATCAGGGCCGGGAGTGGTGGCTACACCTTC
CDR3aa: CAIRAGSGGYTF
d_gene: .
len: 12
j_gene: TRBJ1-2
v_gene: TRBV10-3
abundance: .

CDR3nt: TGTGCCAGCAGCCAAGATACATTCTTGAGCAATCAGCCCCAGCATTTT
CDR3aa: CASSQDTFLSNQPQHF
d_gene: .
len: 16
j_gene: TRBJ1-5
v_gene: TRBV4-2
abundance: few

CDR3nt: TGTGCCAGCAGCTTAGCCGGGACAGGGGGCACTGAAGCTTTCTTT
CDR3aa: CASSLAGTGGTEAFF
d_gene: TRBD1
len: 15
j_gene: TRBJ1-1
v_gene: TRBV7-2
abundance: few

CDR3nt: TGCGCCAGCAGCCCGCCCGGAGGGCAGGCCACCGGGGAGCTGTTTTTT
CDR3aa: CASSPPGGQATGELFF
d_gene: .
len: 16
j_gene: TRBJ2-2
v_gene: TRBV4-1
abundance: few

CDR3nt: TGTGCCAGCAGGTACAGGGAAGCCTACGAGCAGTTCTTC
CDR3aa: CASRYREAYEQFF
d_gene: .
len: 13
j_gene: TRBJ2-1
v_gene: TRBV27
abundance: .

CDR3nt: TGCAGTGCTAACAGCGGGGGGGCCGGAGAGACCCAGTACTTC
CDR3aa: CSANSGGAGETQYF
d_gene: TRBD2
len: 14
j_gene: TRBJ2-5
v_gene: TRBV20-1
abundance: .

CDR3nt: TGCAGTGCTAGCGATGGGGGAAAAGAGACCCAGTACTTC
CDR3aa: CSASDGGKETQYF
d_gene: .
len: 13
j_gene: TRBJ2-5
v_gene: TRBV20-1
abundance: .

CDR3nt: TGTGCCAGCAGCTTTCCTCAGGGACTCCCCTTATTGGATGAGCAGTTCTTC
CDR3aa: CASSFPQGLPLLDEQFF
d_gene: .
len: 17
j_gene: TRBJ2-1
v_gene: TRBV7-9
abundance: few

CDR3nt: TGCGCCAGCAGCTTAGGAGCAACTAATGAAAAACTGTTTTTT
CDR3aa: CASSLGATNEKLFF
d_gene: .
len: 14
j_gene: TRBJ1-4
v_gene: TRBV5-1
abundance: .

CDR3nt: TGTGCCAGTAGGGGACAGGCGTCGCCCTATGGCTACACCTTC
CDR3aa: CASRGQASPYGYTF
d_gene: TRBD1
len: 14
j_gene: TRBJ1-2
v_gene: TRBV19
abundance: .

CDR3nt: TGTGCCAGCAGGGGGGCCGGACTAAAGAACACCGGGGAGCTGTTTTTT
CDR3aa: CASRGAGLKNTGELFF
d_gene: .
len: 16
j_gene: TRBJ2-2
v_gene: TRBV6-1
abundance: few

CDR3nt: TGTGCCAGCTGCAACAGGGAGGTAGGATCTACGAACACTGAAGCTTTCTTT
CDR3aa: CASCNREVGSTNTEAFF
d_gene: .
len: 17
j_gene: TRBJ1-1
v_gene: TRBV28
abundance: medium-sized

CDR3nt: TGCAGTGCTAGACCAGACAGGGGGCGATACACTGAAGCTTTCTTT
CDR3aa: CSARPDRGRYTEAFF
d_gene: TRBD1
len: 15
j_gene: TRBJ1-1
v_gene: TRBV20-1
abundance: .

CDR3nt: TGTGCCAGCAGTTACATCGCAGGGGCCGAGGGCTACACCTTC
CDR3aa: CASSYIAGAEGYTF
d_gene: .
len: 14
j_gene: TRBJ1-2
v_gene: TRBV6-6
abundance: .

CDR3nt: TGTGCCAGCAGTGACTCGACTAGCGGGGGGGCTGAGCAGTTCTTC
CDR3aa: CASSDSTSGGAEQFF
d_gene: TRBD2
len: 15
j_gene: TRBJ2-1
v_gene: TRBV6-4
abundance: few

CDR3nt: TGCGCCAGCAGCTTGCGGGACTACTGCACAGATACGCAGTATTTT
CDR3aa: CASSLRDYCTDTQYF
d_gene: TRBD2
len: 15
j_gene: TRBJ2-3
v_gene: TRBV5-1
abundance: few

CDR3nt: TGTGCCAGCATCGAGGGGGGGAGAAATGAGCAGTTCTTC
CDR3aa: CASIEGGRNEQFF
d_gene: .
len: 13
j_gene: TRBJ2-1
v_gene: TRBV6-1
abundance: many

CDR3nt: TGTGCCAGCAGCCAAGTTAGGGCGAAGGAAGCTTTCTTT
CDR3aa: CASSQVRAKEAFF
d_gene: .
len: 13
j_gene: TRBJ1-1
v_gene: TRBV14
abundance: .

CDR3nt: TGTGCCAGCACCTTGGGTGTAGAAACCTATGGCTACACCTTC
CDR3aa: CASTLGVETYGYTF
d_gene: .
len: 14
j_gene: TRBJ1-2
v_gene: TRBV12-3/TRBV12-4
abundance: .

CDR3nt: TGCAGTGCTAATCTGGATAGCAATCAGCCCCAGCATTTT
CDR3aa: CSANLDSNQPQHF
d_gene: .
len: 13
j_gene: TRBJ1-5
v_gene: TRBV20-1
abundance: many

CDR3nt: TGTGCCAGCAGCCAGGAGGGGACGAGCGGCAATCAGCCCCAGCATTTT
CDR3aa: CASSQEGTSGNQPQHF
d_gene: .
len: 16
j_gene: TRBJ1-5
v_gene: TRBV4-2
abundance: few

CDR3nt: TGCAGTGCTAGACCGGGACAGGGAAGGAACACTGAAGCTTTCTTT
CDR3aa: CSARPGQGRNTEAFF
d_gene: TRBD1
len: 15
j_gene: TRBJ1-1
v_gene: TRBV20-1
abundance: few

CDR3nt: TGTGCCCGCCGCACTGGCAGGTACAATGAGCAGTTCTTC
CDR3aa: CARRTGRYNEQFF
d_gene: .
len: 13
j_gene: TRBJ2-1
v_gene: TRBV2
abundance: few

CDR3nt: TGTGCCAGCTCACAAGGACAGGGGGCAAGGGAGACCCAGTACTTC
CDR3aa: CASSQGQGARETQYF
d_gene: TRBD1
len: 15
j_gene: TRBJ2-5
v_gene: TRBV18
abundance: .

CDR3nt: TGTGCCAGCAGTTACCTTATGAACACTGAAGCTTTCTTT
CDR3aa: CASSYLMNTEAFF
d_gene: .
len: 13
j_gene: TRBJ1-1
v_gene: TRBV28
abundance: many

CDR3nt: TGTGCCAGCAGTCCGATACAGGCTGGTCAGCCCCAGCATTTT
CDR3aa: CASSPIQAGQPQHF
d_gene: .
len: 14
j_gene: TRBJ1-5
v_gene: TRBV28
abundance: .

CDR3nt: TGCAGCGTTGACAGGGACTACAATGAGCAGTTCTTC
CDR3aa: CSVDRDYNEQFF
d_gene: .
len: 12
j_gene: TRBJ2-1
v_gene: TRBV29-1
abundance: many

CDR3nt: TGTGCCAGCTCACCCCAGGCTAGCGGGGGGCTGAGCTCCTACAATGAGCAGTTCTTC
CDR3aa: CASSPQASGGLSSYNEQFF
d_gene: TRBD2
len: 19
j_gene: TRBJ2-1
v_gene: TRBV18
abundance: few

CDR3nt: TGTGCCAGCAGCTCCATCACAAGAATGAACACTGAAGCTTTCTTT
CDR3aa: CASSSITRMNTEAFF
d_gene: .
len: 15
j_gene: TRBJ1-1
v_gene: TRBV6-1
abundance: many

CDR3nt: TGTGCCAGCAACCGGGACAGGGAAGCTTTCTTT
CDR3aa: CASNRDREAFF
d_gene: TRBD1
len: 11
j_gene: TRBJ1-1
v_gene: TRBV2
abundance: few

CDR3nt: TGTGCCAGGTCATCTAGTAGCAATCAGCCCCAGCATTTT
CDR3aa: CARSSSSNQPQHF
d_gene: .
len: 13
j_gene: TRBJ1-5
v_gene: TRBV18
abundance: .